These 12 T cell receptor beta chains originate from one sample sequenced in a study of cytotoxic CD8 clonotypes in ibrutinib-treated CLL. Assay used: immunoSEQ multiplex PCR; TCRdb lists only in-frame clones, some missing. There are some 70,000 clones in the sample; about nine tenths occur only once, and roughly 3% lies in the top ten. The input for sequencing was PBMCs, taken after 12 months of ibrutinib treatment. Every receptor here comes from a human donor with chronic lymphocytic leukemia.

CDR3 bases: TGTGCCCTCAAGGTCGGGGGGATCACTGAAGCTTTCTTT. Its translation is CALKVGGITEAFF. The chain is built from TRBV30 and TRBJ1-1, with D maybe TRBD1 (5 bases). Trimming removed 8 bases at V and 4 bases at J, with 17 bases between. This CDR3 spans 13 amino acids. CDR1 and CDR2 (germline): GTSNPN, SVGIG (reference sequence).

This clone was detected once. The J gene is TRBJ1-5, the V gene TRBV7-8; D is uncertain. Trimming stripped 5 bases from V and 0 bases from J, with 17 bases between. The CDR3 extends over 17 amino acids. The V gene's germline CDR1 is SGHVS and CDR2 FQNEAQ. The DNA for the CDR3 is TGTGCCAGCAGCCCACTAGGTCAGTCCTATAGCAATCAGCCCCAGCATTTT. Protein sequence: CASSPLGQSYSNQPQHF.

V gene TRBV27 combines with J gene TRBJ2-7; 7 bases match TRBD1. The junction had 5 bases not matched to a gene; V was cut back by 3 bases and J by 0 bases. CDR1 is MNHEY and CDR2 is SMNVEV in the germline V gene (reference sequence). The CDR3 is 15 residues long. The CDR3 reads CASSFRGLSSYEQYF. For the CDR3, the DNA is TGTGCCAGCAGTTTCAGGGGGTTGAGCTCCTACGAGCAGTACTTC.

The V and J genes are TRBV6-1 and TRBJ2-5, with D possibly matching TRBD2 (6 bases). The V gene's germline CDR1 is MNHNS and CDR2 SASEGT. The CDR3 has 15 amino acids. V was clipped by 0 bases and J by 7 bases, with 15 bases between them. The CDR3 is CASSEAGTGLGTQYF. CDR3 DNA: TGTGCCAGCAGTGAAGCCGGGACTGGCCTAGGGACCCAGTACTTC.

The rearrangement links TRBV21-1 to TRBJ1-1; TRBD1 is taken as the D call from the table, unchecked against the DNA. TRBV21-1 is noted as a pseudogene. The CDR3 is 19 residues long. The CDR3 DNA is TGTGCCAGCAGCTTCGGGGACAGGGTCTTCGGGTTGGTTAACACTGAAGCTTTCTTT. It is translated as CASSFGDRVFGLVNTEAFF.

The gene calls are TRBV25-1 and TRBJ2-5; D gene ambiguous. Near its end, the DNA agrees better with TRBJ2-7, so the J call may be wrong. Germline V CDR1 and CDR2: MGHDK, SYGVNS. This CDR3 region has 13 residues. CDR3 sequence: CASIGDWGFEQYF. In DNA, the CDR3 is TGTGCCAGCATTGGTGACTGGGGATTCGAGCAGTACTTC.

This clone was seen more than once but under ten times. The CDR3 nucleotides read TGTGCCACACTTGAGGTCACTGAAGCTTTCTTT. Its protein is CATLEVTEAFF. The J gene is TRBJ1-1, the V gene TRBV28; D not certain. The CDR3 runs to 11 residues. The germline V gene encodes CDR1 MDHEN and CDR2 SYDVKM. V dropped 10 bases and J dropped 4 bases, with 10 bases sitting between them.

V gene TRBV7-9 combines with J gene TRBJ1-2, with 11 bases fitting TRBD1. Germline CDR1 reads SEHNR; CDR2 reads FQNEAQ (reference sequence). Trimming removed 6 bases from V and 9 bases from J; junction bases left unmatched: 6. This CDR3 comprises 13 residues. As DNA, the CDR3 is TGTGCCAGCAGTCCCGGACAGGGGGCTAGCTACACCTTC. Encoded protein: CASSPGQGASYTF.

This sequence joins TRBV5-6 and TRBJ1-1; D call uncertain. Germline CDR1 SGHDT, CDR2 YYEEEE. The CDR3 runs 16 residues. The V end lost 4 bases, the J end lost 2 bases, and 18 bases lay between the germline ends. CDR3: CASSQRLGLSNTEAFF. In nucleotides, the CDR3 is TGTGCCAGCAGCCAGCGGTTAGGCCTGAGCAACACTGAAGCTTTCTTT.

The genes are TRBV10-1 and TRBJ1-1; a possible D gene is TRBD1 (6 bases). The germline V gene encodes CDR1 WNHNN and CDR2 SYGVQD (reference sequence). The CDR3 totals 14 residues. Trimming shortened V by 6 bases and J by 4 bases, and 15 bases separated the two germline ends. The CDR3 region is CASRLNRDGTEAFF. The CDR3 bases are TGCGCCAGCAGATTAAACAGGGATGGCACTGAAGCTTTCTTT.

This clone appeared a single time. The genes are TRBV28 and TRBJ2-1, with D maybe TRBD2 (5 bases). CDR1 is MDHEN, CDR2 SYDVKM, per germline. The length of the CDR3 is 16 residues. Trimming shortened V by 5 bases and J by 2 bases, and 16 bases separated the two germline ends. Here the CDR3 reads CASSPNPRETYNEQFF. CDR3 in DNA: TGTGCCAGCAGTCCGAATCCACGGGAAACCTACAATGAGCAGTTCTTC.

This chain connects TRBV18 to TRBJ1-3; D remains unclear. Germline values: CDR1 KGHSH, CDR2 LQKENI. V was shortened by 2 bases and J by 0 bases, with 11 bases between the two germline ends. This CDR3 contains 16 residues. The CDR3 DNA reads TGTGCCAGCTCACCAGGCCAGGCGTACTCTGGAAACACCATATATTTT. As protein: CASSPGQAYSGNTIYF.